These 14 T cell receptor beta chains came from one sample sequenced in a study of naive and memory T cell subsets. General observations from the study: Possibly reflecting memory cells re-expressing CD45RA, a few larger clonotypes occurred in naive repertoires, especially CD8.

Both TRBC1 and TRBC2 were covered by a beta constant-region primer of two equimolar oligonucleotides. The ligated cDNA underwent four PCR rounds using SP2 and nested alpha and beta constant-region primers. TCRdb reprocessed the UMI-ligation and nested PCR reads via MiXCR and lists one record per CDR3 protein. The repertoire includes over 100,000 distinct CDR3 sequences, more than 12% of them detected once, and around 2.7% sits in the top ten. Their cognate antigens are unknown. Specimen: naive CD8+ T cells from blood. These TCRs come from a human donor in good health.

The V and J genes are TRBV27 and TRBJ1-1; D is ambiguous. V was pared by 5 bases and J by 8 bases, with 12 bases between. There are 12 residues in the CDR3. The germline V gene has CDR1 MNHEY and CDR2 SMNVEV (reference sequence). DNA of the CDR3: TGTGCCAGCAGTCCGACCGGGATCGAAGCTTTCTTT. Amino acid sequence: CASSPTGIEAFF.

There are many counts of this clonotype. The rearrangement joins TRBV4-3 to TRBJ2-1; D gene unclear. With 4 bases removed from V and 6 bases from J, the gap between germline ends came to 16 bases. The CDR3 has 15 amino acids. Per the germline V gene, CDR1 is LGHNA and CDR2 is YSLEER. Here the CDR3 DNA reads TGCGCCAGCAGCCTAACTCAGGTCGGTCCCAATGAGCAGTTCTTC. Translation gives CASSLTQVGPNEQFF.

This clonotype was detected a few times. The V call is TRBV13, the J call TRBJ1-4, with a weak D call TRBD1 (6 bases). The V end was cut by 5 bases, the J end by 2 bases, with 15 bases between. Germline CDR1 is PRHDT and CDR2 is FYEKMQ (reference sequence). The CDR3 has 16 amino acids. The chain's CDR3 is CASSQQGLRTNEKLFF. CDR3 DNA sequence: TGTGCCAGCAGCCAACAGGGCCTTCGGACTAATGAAAAACTGTTTTTT. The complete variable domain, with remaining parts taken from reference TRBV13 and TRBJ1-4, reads AAGVIQSPRHLIKEKRETATLKCYPIPRHDTVYWYQQGPGQDPQFLISFYEKMQSDKGSIPDRFSAQQFSDYHSELNMSSLELGDSALYFCASSQQGLRTNEKLFFGSGTQLSVL.

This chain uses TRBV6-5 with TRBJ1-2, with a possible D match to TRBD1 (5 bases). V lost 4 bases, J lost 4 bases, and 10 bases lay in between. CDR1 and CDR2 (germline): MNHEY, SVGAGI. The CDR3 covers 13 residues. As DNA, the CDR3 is TGTGCCAGCAGTTTTTCCGGGGCCTATGGCTACACCTTC. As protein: CASSFSGAYGYTF.

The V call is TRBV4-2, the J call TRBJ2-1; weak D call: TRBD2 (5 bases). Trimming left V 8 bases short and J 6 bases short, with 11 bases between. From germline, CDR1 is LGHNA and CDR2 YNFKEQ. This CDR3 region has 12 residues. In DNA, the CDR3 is TGTGCCAGCTTGGGTCGGGGCAATGAGCAGTTCTTC. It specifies CASLGRGNEQFF.

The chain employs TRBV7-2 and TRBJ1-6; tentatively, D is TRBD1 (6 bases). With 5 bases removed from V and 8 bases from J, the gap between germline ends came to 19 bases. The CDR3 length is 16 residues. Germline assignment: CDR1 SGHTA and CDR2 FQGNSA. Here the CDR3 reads CASSPPTGITYSPLHF. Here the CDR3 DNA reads TGTGCCAGCAGCCCGCCCACAGGGATCACCTATTCACCCCTCCACTTT.

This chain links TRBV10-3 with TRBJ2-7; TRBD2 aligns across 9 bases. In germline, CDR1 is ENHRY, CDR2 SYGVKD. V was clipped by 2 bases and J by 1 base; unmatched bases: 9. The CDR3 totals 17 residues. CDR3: CAISEAPFLAGSYEQYF. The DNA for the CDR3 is TGTGCCATCAGTGAGGCCCCCTTTCTAGCGGGATCCTACGAGCAGTACTTC.

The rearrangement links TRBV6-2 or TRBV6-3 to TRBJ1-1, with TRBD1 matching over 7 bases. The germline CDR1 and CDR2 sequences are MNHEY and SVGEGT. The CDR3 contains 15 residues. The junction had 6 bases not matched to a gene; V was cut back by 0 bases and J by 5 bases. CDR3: CASSYSWTGWTEAFF. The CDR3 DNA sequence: TGTGCCAGCAGTTACTCCTGGACAGGCTGGACTGAAGCTTTCTTT.

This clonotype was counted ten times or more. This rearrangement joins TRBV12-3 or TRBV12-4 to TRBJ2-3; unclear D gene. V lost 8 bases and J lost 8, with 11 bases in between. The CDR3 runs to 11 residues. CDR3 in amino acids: CASREGPTQYF. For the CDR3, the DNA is TGTGCCAGCCGCGAAGGACCTACGCAGTATTTT.

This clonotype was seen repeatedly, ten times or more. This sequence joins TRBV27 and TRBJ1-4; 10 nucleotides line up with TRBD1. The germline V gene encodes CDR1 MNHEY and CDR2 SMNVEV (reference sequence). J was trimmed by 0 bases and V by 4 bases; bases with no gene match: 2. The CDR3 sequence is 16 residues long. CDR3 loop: CASSWDRGTTNEKLFF. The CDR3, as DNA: TGTGCCAGCAGTTGGGACAGGGGAACAACTAATGAAAAACTGTTTTTT.

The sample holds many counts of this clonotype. This CDR3 reads CASSHNPAQGFGVETQYF. The CDR3 nucleotides read TGTGCCAGCAGCCACAACCCGGCCCAGGGTTTCGGGGTGGAGACCCAGTACTTC. The rearrangement links TRBV7-9 to TRBJ2-5; D tentatively fits TRBD1 or TRBD2 (5 bases each). The germline V and J ends were trimmed by 5 bases and 5 bases, with 27 bases remaining between them. CDR1 is SEHNR, CDR2 FQNEAQ, per germline (reference sequence). The CDR3 contains 18 residues.

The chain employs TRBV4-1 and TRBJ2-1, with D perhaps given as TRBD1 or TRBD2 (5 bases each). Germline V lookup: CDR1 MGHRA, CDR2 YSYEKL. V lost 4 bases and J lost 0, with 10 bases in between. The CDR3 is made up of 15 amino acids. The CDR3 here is CASSPGDLSYNEQFF. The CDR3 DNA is TGCGCCAGCAGCCCCGGGGACCTCTCCTACAATGAGCAGTTCTTC.

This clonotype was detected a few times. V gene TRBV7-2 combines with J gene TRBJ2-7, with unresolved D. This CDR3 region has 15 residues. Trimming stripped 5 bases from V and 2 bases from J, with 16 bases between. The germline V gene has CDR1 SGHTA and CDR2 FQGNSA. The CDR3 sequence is CASSPPRSDAYEQYF. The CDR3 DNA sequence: TGTGCCAGCAGCCCCCCACGAAGTGACGCCTACGAGCAGTACTTC.

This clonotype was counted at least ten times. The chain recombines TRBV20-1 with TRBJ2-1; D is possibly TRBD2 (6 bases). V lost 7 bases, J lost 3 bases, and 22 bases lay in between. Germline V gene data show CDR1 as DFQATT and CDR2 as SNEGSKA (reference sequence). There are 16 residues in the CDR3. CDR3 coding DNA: TGCAGTGGTAGGGAAGTCGGCGGGGCCGTCTACAATGAGCAGTTCTTC. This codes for CSGREVGGAVYNEQFF.